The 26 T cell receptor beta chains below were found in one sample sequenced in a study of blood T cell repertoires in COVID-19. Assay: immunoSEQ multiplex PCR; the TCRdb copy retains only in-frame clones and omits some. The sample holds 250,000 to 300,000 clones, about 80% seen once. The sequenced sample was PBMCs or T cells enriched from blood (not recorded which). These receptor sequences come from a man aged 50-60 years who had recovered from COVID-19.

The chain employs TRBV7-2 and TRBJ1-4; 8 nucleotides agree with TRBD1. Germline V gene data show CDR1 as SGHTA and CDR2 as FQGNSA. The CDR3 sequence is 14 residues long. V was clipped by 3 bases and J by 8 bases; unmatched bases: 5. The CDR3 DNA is TGTGCCAGCAGCTTCCAGGGGGCTGGCGAAAAACTGTTTTTT. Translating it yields CASSFQGAGEKLFF.

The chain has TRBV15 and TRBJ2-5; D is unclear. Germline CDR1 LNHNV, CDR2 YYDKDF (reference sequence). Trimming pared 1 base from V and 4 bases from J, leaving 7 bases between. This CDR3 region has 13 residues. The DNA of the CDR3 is TGTGCCACCAGCAGAGGCGTTCCAGAGACCCAGTACTTC. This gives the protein CATSRGVPETQYF.

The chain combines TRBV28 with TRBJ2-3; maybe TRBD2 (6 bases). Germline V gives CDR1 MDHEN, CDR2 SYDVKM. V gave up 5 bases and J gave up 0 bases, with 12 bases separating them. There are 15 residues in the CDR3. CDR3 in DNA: TGTGCCAGCAGTATTACTAGCACTAGCACAGATACGCAGTATTTT. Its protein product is CASSITSTSTDTQYF.

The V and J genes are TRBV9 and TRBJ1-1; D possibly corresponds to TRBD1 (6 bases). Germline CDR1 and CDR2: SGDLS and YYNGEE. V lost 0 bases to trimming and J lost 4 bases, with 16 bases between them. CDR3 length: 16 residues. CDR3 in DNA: TGTGCCAGCAGCGTAGCTCGGGGGGCGCCGGGCACTGAAGCTTTCTTT. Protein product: CASSVARGAPGTEAFF.

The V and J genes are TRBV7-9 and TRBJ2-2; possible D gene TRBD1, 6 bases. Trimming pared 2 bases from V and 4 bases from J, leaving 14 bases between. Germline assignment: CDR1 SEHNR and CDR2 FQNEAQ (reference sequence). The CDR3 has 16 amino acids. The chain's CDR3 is CASSLTRDTFTGELFF. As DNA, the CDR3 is TGTGCCAGCAGCTTAACCCGGGACACCTTCACCGGGGAGCTGTTTTTT.

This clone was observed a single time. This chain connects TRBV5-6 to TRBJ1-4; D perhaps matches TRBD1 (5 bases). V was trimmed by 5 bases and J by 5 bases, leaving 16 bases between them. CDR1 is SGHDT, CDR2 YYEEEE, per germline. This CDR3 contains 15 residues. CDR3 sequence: CASRVQGSPNEKLFF. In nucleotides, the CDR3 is TGTGCCAGCAGAGTCCAGGGTAGCCCCAATGAAAAACTGTTTTTT.

CDR3 sequence reads: CSVTSGASSSGANVLTF. In DNA, the CDR3 is TGCAGCGTGACTAGCGGGGCCTCCAGCTCTGGGGCCAACGTCCTGACTTTC. V and J are TRBV29-1 and TRBJ2-6, with 11 bases matching TRBD2. This CDR3 is built from 17 residues. V shed 6 bases and J 0 bases; nucleotides not matched to a gene: 7. Germline CDR1 reads SQVTM; CDR2 reads ANQGSEA. The variable domain in full, with the rest retrieved from reference TRBV29-1 and TRBJ2-6, is SAVISQKPSRDICQRGTSLTIQCQVDSQVTMMFWYRQQPGQSLTLIATANQGSEATYESGFVIDKFPISRPNLTFSTLTVSNMSPEDSSIYLCSVTSGASSSGANVLTFGAGSRLTVL.

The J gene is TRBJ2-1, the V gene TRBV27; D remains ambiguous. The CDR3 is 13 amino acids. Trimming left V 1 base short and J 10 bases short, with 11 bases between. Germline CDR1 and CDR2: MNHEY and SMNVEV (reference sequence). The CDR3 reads CASSLFRSQEQFF. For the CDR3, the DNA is TGTGCCAGCAGTTTATTTAGGAGTCAAGAGCAGTTCTTC.

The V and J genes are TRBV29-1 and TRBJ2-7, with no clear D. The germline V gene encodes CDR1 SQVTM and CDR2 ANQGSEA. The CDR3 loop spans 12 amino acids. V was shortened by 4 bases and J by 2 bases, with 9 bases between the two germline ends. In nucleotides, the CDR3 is TGCAGCGTTGGACACTTAGCCTACGAGCAGTACTTC. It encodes CSVGHLAYEQYF.

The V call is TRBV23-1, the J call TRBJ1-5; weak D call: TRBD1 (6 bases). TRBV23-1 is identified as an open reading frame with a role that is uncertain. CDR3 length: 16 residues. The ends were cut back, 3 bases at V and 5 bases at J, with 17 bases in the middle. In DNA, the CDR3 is TGCGCCAGCAGTCAGTTGGCAGGGGCTCCCCATCAGCCCCAGCATTTT. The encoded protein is CASSQLAGAPHQPQHF.

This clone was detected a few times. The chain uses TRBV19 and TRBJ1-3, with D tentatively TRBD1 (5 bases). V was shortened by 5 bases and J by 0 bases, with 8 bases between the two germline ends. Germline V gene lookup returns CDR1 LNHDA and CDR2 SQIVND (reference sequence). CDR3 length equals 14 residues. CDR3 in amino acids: CASSGHRSGNTIYF. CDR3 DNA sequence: TGTGCCAGTAGTGGACACCGCTCTGGAAACACCATATATTTT.

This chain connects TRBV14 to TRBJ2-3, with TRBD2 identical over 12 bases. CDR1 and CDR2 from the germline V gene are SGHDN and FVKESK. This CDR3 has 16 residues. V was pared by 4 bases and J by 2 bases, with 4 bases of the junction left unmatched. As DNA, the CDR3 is TGTGCCAGCAGCCCGTGGACTAGCGGGGACACAGATACGCAGTATTTT. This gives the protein CASSPWTSGDTDTQYF.

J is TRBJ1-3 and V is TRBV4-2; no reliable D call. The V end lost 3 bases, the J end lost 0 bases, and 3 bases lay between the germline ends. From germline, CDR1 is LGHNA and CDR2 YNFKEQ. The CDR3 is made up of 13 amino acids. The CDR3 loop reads CASSQSSGNTIYF. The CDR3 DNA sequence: TGTGCCAGCAGCCAGAGCTCTGGAAACACCATATATTTT.

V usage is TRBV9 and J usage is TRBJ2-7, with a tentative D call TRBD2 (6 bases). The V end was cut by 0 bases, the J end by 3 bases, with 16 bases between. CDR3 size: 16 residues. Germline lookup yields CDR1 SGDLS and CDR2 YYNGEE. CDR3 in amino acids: CASSVGGEVSYYEQYF. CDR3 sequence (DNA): TGTGCCAGCAGCGTAGGTGGGGAGGTCAGCTACTACGAGCAGTACTTC.

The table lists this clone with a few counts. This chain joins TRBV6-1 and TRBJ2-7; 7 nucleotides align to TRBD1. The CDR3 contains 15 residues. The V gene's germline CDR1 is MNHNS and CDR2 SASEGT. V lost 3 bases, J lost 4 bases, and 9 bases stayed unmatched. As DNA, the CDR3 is TGTGCCAGCAGTGATGTGAGACAGGGATTTTACGAGCAGTACTTC. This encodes CASSDVRQGFYEQYF.

This CDR3 reads CSVEGRAGGRSTEAFF. The DNA for the CDR3 is TGCAGCGTTGAAGGCCGGGCAGGGGGCCGGAGCACTGAAGCTTTCTTT. The rearrangement links TRBV29-1 to TRBJ1-1; 8 bases fit TRBD1. This CDR3 has 16 amino acids. Germline CDR1 is SQVTM and CDR2 is ANQGSEA. Trimming removed 1 base from V and 4 bases from J; junction bases left unmatched: 11.

The CDR3 sequence: CASSLDGIYGYTF. The CDR3 nucleotides are TGTGCCAGCAGCTTAGATGGCATCTATGGCTACACCTTC. V gene TRBV11-2 combines with J gene TRBJ1-2; D ambiguous. The CDR3 runs 13 residues. Germline assignment: CDR1 SGHAT and CDR2 FQNNGV. V was cut by 0 bases and J by 4 bases, with 6 bases left in between. The full variable domain, its missing parts supplied by reference TRBV11-2 and TRBJ1-2, is EAGVAQSPRYKIIEKRQSVAFWCNPISGHATLYWYQQILGQGPKLLIQFQNNGVVDDSQLPKDRFSAERLKGVDSTLKIQPAKLEDSAVYLCASSLDGIYGYTFGSGTRLTVV.

The DNA of the CDR3 is TGTGCCAGTAGGGGGACAGGGGGCTTTGAAAAACTGTTTTTT. This sequence encodes CASRGTGGFEKLFF. This chain uses TRBV19 with TRBJ1-4, with 12 bases aligning to TRBD1. The CDR3 contains 14 residues. Trimming took 6 bases from V and 7 from J; bases not matched to a gene: 3. CDR1 and CDR2 (germline): LNHDA, SQIVND (reference sequence). Variable domain in full (rest from reference TRBV19 and TRBJ1-4): DGGITQSPKYLFRKEGQNVTLSCEQNLNHDAMYWYRQDPGQGLRLIYYSQIVNDFQKGDIAEGYSVSREKKESFPLTVTSAQKNPTAFYLCASRGTGGFEKLFFGSGTQLSVL.

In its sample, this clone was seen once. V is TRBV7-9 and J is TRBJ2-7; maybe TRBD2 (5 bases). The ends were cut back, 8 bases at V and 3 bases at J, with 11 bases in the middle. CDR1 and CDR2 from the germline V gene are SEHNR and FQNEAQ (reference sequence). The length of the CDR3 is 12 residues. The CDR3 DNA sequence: TGTGCCAGCGATGAGGCGGGCTACGAGCAGTACTTC. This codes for CASDEAGYEQYF.

In nucleotides, the CDR3 is TGCGCCAGCAGCATAGCTAGCGGGTCGGGGGGTGAGCAGTTCTTC. It specifies CASSIASGSGGEQFF. This chain links TRBV5-1 with TRBJ2-1; TRBD2 aligns across 8 bases. The ends lost 4 bases at V and 9 bases at J; junction bases unmatched: 12. The CDR3 covers 15 residues. The germline V gene has CDR1 SGHRS and CDR2 YFSETQ.

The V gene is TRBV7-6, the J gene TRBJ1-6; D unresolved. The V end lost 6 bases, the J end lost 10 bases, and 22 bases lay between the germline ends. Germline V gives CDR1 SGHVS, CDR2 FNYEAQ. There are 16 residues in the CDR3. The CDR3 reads CASSPRQSPGSSPLHF. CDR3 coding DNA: TGTGCCAGCAGTCCCAGGCAGAGCCCGGGGTCCTCACCCCTCCACTTT.

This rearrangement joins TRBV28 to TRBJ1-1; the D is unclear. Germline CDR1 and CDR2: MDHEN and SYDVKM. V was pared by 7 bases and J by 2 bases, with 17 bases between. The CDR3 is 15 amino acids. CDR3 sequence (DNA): TGTGCCAGCATTCGGTTCTTTGGGAGAAACACTGAAGCTTTCTTT. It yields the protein CASIRFFGRNTEAFF.

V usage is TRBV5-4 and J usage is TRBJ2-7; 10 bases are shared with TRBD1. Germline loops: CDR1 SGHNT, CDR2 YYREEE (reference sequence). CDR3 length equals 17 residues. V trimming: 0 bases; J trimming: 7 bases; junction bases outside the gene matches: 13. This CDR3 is CASSLGIAGTGAVEQYF. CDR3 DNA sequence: TGTGCCAGCAGCTTGGGAATAGCCGGGACAGGGGCCGTAGAGCAGTACTTC.

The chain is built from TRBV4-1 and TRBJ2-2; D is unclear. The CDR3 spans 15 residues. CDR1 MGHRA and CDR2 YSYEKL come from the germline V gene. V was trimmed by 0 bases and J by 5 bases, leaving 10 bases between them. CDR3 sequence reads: CASSQDQQLTGELFF. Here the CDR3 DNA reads TGCGCCAGCAGCCAAGATCAACAGCTTACCGGGGAGCTGTTTTTT.

In DNA form, the CDR3 reads TGTGCCTGGAGTGTACTTAGTGAGCAGTTCTTC. This encodes CAWSVLSEQFF. V and J are TRBV30 and TRBJ2-1; D unclear. Germline CDR1 GTSNPN, CDR2 SVGIG (reference sequence). V lost 0 bases to trimming and J lost 9 bases, with 6 bases between them. The CDR3 contains 11 residues.

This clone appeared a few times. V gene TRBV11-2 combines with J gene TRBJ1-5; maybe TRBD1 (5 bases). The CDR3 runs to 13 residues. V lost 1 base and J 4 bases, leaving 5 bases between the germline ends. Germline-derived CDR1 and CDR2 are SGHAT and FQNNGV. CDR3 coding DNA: TGTGCCAGCAGCTTAGGACAGAATCAGCCCCAGCATTTT. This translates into CASSLGQNQPQHF.